A single sample is the source of the 18 T cell receptor beta chains below, sequenced in a study of shared clonotypes between healthy human individuals (dated by TCRdb to the early 2020s). The library was prepared using the immunoSEQ multiplex PCR assay. TCRdb retrieved this table from immuneACCESS and kept in-frame rearrangements only. Not all clones are present; in checked studies, unresolved V genes account for under half, and no reason is known for the remainder. In this sample the table shows 1,400,000 or so clones, 97% to 99% of which occur a single time. Under 0.45% of the sample goes to the ten largest clones. The specimen was naive CD4+ T cells sorted from blood. The sample's cell subset or site, from its label and the paper: CD45RA+ positively selected. Receptor source: a young man in good health.

V is TRBV6-5 and J is TRBJ2-7, with D maybe TRBD1 (6 bases). Trimming shortened V by 2 bases and J by 4 bases, and 15 bases separated the two germline ends. CDR1 MNHEY and CDR2 SVGAGI come from the germline V gene. CDR3 length: 15 residues. The CDR3 loop reads CASSYHRVEGYEQYF. Here the CDR3 DNA reads TGTGCCAGCAGTTACCACAGGGTTGAGGGTTACGAGCAGTACTTC.

The chain carries TRBV5-5 and TRBJ2-7; possibly TRBD1 for D (6 bases). The CDR3 spans 15 residues. Trimming cost V 4 bases and J 2 bases, with 16 bases left between them. CDR1 and CDR2 from the germline V gene are SGHKS and YYEKEE (reference sequence). CDR3 sequence (DNA): TGTGCCAGCAGCCAACCCGGCAGGGGAGCCTACGAGCAGTACTTC. Its translation is CASSQPGRGAYEQYF.

The chain couples TRBV5-6 to TRBJ1-2; 7 nucleotides align to TRBD1. The CDR3 length is 13 residues. V gave up 10 bases and J gave up 4 bases; unmatched junction bases: 10. The V gene's germline CDR1 is SGHDT and CDR2 YYEEEE. The CDR3 region is CAASTGAGYGYTF. CDR3 coding DNA: TGTGCCGCCTCCACAGGGGCCGGCTATGGCTACACCTTC.

The CDR3 DNA follows: TGCGCCAGCAGCTTGAAATTAACTAGCCCCACAGATACGCAGTATTTT. As protein: CASSLKLTSPTDTQYF. The rearrangement links TRBV5-1 to TRBJ2-3, with a tentative D call TRBD2 (6 bases). The V gene's germline CDR1 is SGHRS and CDR2 YFSETQ. V lost 1 base and J lost 2, with 14 bases in between. The CDR3 contains 16 residues.

As for this clone: Other DNA sequences in this sample translate to the same CDR3. The gene calls are TRBV18 and TRBJ1-1; D is ambiguous. The germline V gene encodes CDR1 KGHSH and CDR2 LQKENI. CDR3 length equals 13 residues. V was cut by 1 base and J by 1 base, with 4 bases left in between. CDR3 nucleotides: TGTGCCAGCTCACCACTATGGAACACTGAAGCTTTCTTT. Its protein product is CASSPLWNTEAFF.

V and J are TRBV15 and TRBJ2-7, with 8 bases matching TRBD1. The J segment lost 3 bases and the V segment lost 0 bases, leaving 10 bases of the junction unmatched. Germline V gene sequence: CDR1 LNHNV, CDR2 YYDKDF (reference sequence). This CDR3 is 17 amino acids long. CDR3 nucleotides: TGTGCCACCAGCAGAGATCCCGAGGGACAGGAGATCTACGAGCAGTACTTC. Its protein product is CATSRDPEGQEIYEQYF.

This clone appeared a single time. The chain joins TRBV5-6 to TRBJ1-4, with D maybe TRBD1 (5 bases). The germline gives CDR1 SGHDT, CDR2 YYEEEE. V shed 1 base and J shed 3 bases, with 10 bases lying between them. This CDR3 has 15 amino acids. The CDR3 region is CASSLLQVANEKLFF. CDR3 nucleotide sequence: TGTGCCAGCAGCTTGCTACAGGTCGCTAATGAAAAACTGTTTTTT.

The chain carries TRBV6-1 and TRBJ1-1; 8 nucleotides agree with TRBD1. Germline V gene sequence: CDR1 MNHNS, CDR2 SASEGT. This CDR3 has 12 residues. The ends lost 6 bases at V and 6 bases at J; junction bases unmatched: 3. CDR3 region: CASRRQGPEAFF. The DNA of the CDR3 is TGTGCCAGCAGGAGACAGGGGCCTGAAGCTTTCTTT.

The gene calls are TRBV2 and TRBJ2-7; TRBD2 might be the D (7 bases). The length of the CDR3 is 15 residues. V was cut by 5 bases and J by 1 base, with 15 bases left in between. From germline, CDR1 is SNHLY and CDR2 FYNNEI. DNA of the CDR3: TGTGCCAGCAGTAGGGGGGGGCGGGAGTCCTACGAGCAGTACTTC. Protein: CASSRGGRESYEQYF.

This chain joins TRBV2 and TRBJ2-5, with D uncertain. The V and J ends lost 3 bases and 7 bases respectively, with 12 bases between them. Germline V CDR1 and CDR2: SNHLY, FYNNEI. The length of the CDR3 is 13 residues. The CDR3 protein is CASSDRGFLTQYF. DNA for the CDR3: TGTGCCAGCAGTGACCGAGGATTTTTGACCCAGTACTTC.

This CDR3 reads CASSLAEASTGGVWNIQYF. The CDR3 DNA reads TGTGCCAGCAGCCTGGCTGAGGCTTCGACAGGGGGCGTTTGGAACATTCAGTACTTC. This chain links TRBV2 with TRBJ2-4; TRBD1 matches at 10 bases. V gave up 6 bases and J gave up 7 bases; unmatched junction bases: 21. The CDR3 has 19 residues. Germline V gives CDR1 SNHLY, CDR2 FYNNEI.

V gene TRBV28 combines with J gene TRBJ1-5; TRBD1 might be the D (5 bases). The ends were cut back, 3 bases at V and 4 bases at J, with 13 bases in the middle. Per the germline V gene, CDR1 is MDHEN and CDR2 is SYDVKM. The CDR3 covers 15 residues. The CDR3 nucleotides read TGTGCCAGCAGTTTGATTTGGGGGAGGAATCAGCCCCAGCATTTT. Protein: CASSLIWGRNQPQHF.

This clone appeared a single time. This chain uses TRBV5-1 with TRBJ2-7; D is unclear. This CDR3 spans 14 amino acids. Trimming left V 0 bases short and J 6 bases short, with 13 bases between. Germline V CDR1 and CDR2: SGHRS, YFSETQ. DNA for the CDR3: TGCGCCAGCAGCTTGGCCCCAGGCTTACGCGAGCAGTACTTC. Protein product: CASSLAPGLREQYF. The variable domain in full, with the rest retrieved from reference TRBV5-1 and TRBJ2-7, is KAGVTQTPRYLIKTRGQQVTLSCSPISGHRSVSWYQQTPGQGLQFLFEYFSETQRNKGNFPGRFSGRQFSNSRSEMNVSTLELGDSALYLCASSLAPGLREQYFGPGTRLTVT.

This clone has a single count. The chain is built from TRBV2 and TRBJ2-2; D gene uncertain. The CDR3 runs 16 residues. Germline loops: CDR1 SNHLY, CDR2 FYNNEI. The V gene lost 4 bases and the J gene lost 7 bases, with 19 bases spanning the gap. The CDR3 region has the DNA TGTGCCAGCAGTGTTTACGAACACTCATCTGGCGGGGAGCTGTTTTTT. Amino acid sequence: CASSVYEHSSGGELFF.

This clone was found once. The gene calls are TRBV7-2 and TRBJ1-4; a possible D gene is TRBD1 (6 bases). Trimming left V 1 base short and J 7 bases short, with 13 bases between. The CDR3 totals 15 residues. Germline V gene sequence: CDR1 SGHTA, CDR2 FQGNSA. CDR3 coding DNA: TGTGCCAGCAGCTTAGTAACAGGGCGAATTGAAAAACTGTTTTTT. Encoded protein: CASSLVTGRIEKLFF.

This chain links TRBV7-9 with TRBJ2-5; D might be TRBD2 (6 bases). The ends were cut back, 3 bases at V and 5 bases at J, with 10 bases in the middle. CDR1 is SEHNR, CDR2 FQNEAQ, per germline (reference sequence). The CDR3 spans 13 residues. CDR3 loop: CASSFGGEETQYF. The CDR3 region has the DNA TGTGCCAGCAGCTTCGGCGGGGAGGAGACCCAGTACTTC.

The CDR3 DNA sequence: TGTGCCAGCTCCCCCTATAGGTCCTACGAGCAGTACTTC. This gives the protein CASSPYRSYEQYF. The chain employs TRBV18 and TRBJ2-7; no definite D call. CDR1 and CDR2 (germline): KGHSH, LQKENI. The V end was cut by 6 bases, the J end by 1 base, with 10 bases between. The CDR3 consists of 13 residues. Looking up the rest from reference TRBV18 and TRBJ2-7 gives the full variable domain: NAGVMQNPRHLVRRRGQEARLRCSPMKGHSHVYWYRQLPEEGLKFMVYLQKENIIDESGMPKERFSAEFPKEGPSILRIQQVVRGDSAAYFCASSPYRSYEQYFGPGTRLTVT.

This clone showed up just once. The chain combines TRBV5-4 with TRBJ1-2; possibly TRBD1 for D (6 bases). CDR1 is SGHNT, CDR2 YYREEE, per germline (reference sequence). The CDR3 spans 16 residues. Trimming pared 4 bases from V and 6 bases from J, leaving 22 bases between. This CDR3 is CASSPGGEGKTDGYTF. DNA of the CDR3: TGTGCCAGCAGCCCGGGGGGCGAGGGCAAGACTGATGGCTACACCTTC.